These 29 T cell receptor beta chains originate from one sample sequenced in a study of cytomegalovirus exposure and HLA in healthy donors. The PCR was carried out with 60 Vbeta primers and 13 Jbeta primers. The data were produced by immunoSEQ multiplex PCR, yet TCRdb's version contains in-frame clones alone and is incomplete. The sample records approximately 84,000 clones, more than 70% being singletons. The specimen was PBMCs. These receptors were collected from a male donor in good health and CMV-seropositive.

V and J are TRBV25-1 and TRBJ2-1, with TRBD2 as a possible D gene (5 bases). V lost 8 bases and J lost 2, with 13 bases in between. CDR1 is MGHDK, CDR2 SYGVNS, per germline. The CDR3 length is 14 residues. CDR3 amino acids: CASEERGTYNEQFF. The CDR3 DNA follows: TGTGCCAGCGAAGAACGGGGTACCTACAATGAGCAGTTCTTC.

In this sample, this clone turned up once. The CDR3 sequence is CASILRGLAGQIAKNIQYF. CDR3 bases: TGTGCCAGTATTCTCCGGGGACTAGCGGGCCAAATAGCCAAAAACATTCAGTACTTC. The V gene is TRBV19, the J gene TRBJ2-4, with 12 bases identical to TRBD2. Per the germline V gene, CDR1 is LNHDA and CDR2 is SQIVND (reference sequence). This CDR3 region has 19 residues. The V segment lost 7 bases and the J segment 0 bases; nucleotides outside the gene matches: 13.

The chain has TRBV21-1 and TRBJ2-1; TRBD2 was called by the table and not checked on the DNA. TRBV21-1 is labeled a pseudogene. The CDR3 length is 18 residues. CDR3 sequence reads: CASSNPDGGEDSYNEQFF. CDR3 nucleotide sequence: TGTGCCAGCAGCAACCCCGACGGGGGTGAAGACTCCTACAATGAGCAGTTCTTC.

The rearrangement joins TRBV19 to TRBJ2-3; weak D call: TRBD2 (6 bases). The CDR3 loop spans 14 amino acids. Looked up from germline, CDR1 is LNHDA and CDR2 is SQIVND (reference sequence). V was pared by 7 bases and J by 4 bases, with 15 bases between. CDR3 sequence reads: CASTLASIPDTQYF. CDR3 DNA: TGTGCCAGTACCCTAGCGTCGATCCCAGATACGCAGTATTTT.

The chain has TRBV5-1 and TRBJ2-2, with 7 positions matching TRBD1. Germline CDR1 SGHRS, CDR2 YFSETQ. The CDR3 contains 14 residues. V dropped 6 bases and J dropped 3; count of bases not matched to a gene: 5. CDR3 coding DNA: TGCGCCAGCAAAGAAAGGGGGCACACCGGGGAGCTGTTTTTT. Translating gives CASKERGHTGELFF.

V is TRBV7-7 and J is TRBJ2-5; D perhaps matches TRBD2 (6 bases). This CDR3 has 14 residues. Trimming removed 6 bases from V and 4 bases from J, with 15 bases in between. Germline lookup yields CDR1 SSHAT and CDR2 FNYEAQ (reference sequence). The CDR3 here is CASSPGGFRETQYF. The CDR3 DNA reads TGTGCCAGCAGTCCTGGGGGGTTTAGAGAGACCCAGTACTTC.

The V and J genes are TRBV5-1 and TRBJ2-7; 12 positions match TRBD2. The germline V gene has CDR1 SGHRS and CDR2 YFSETQ. The CDR3 has 16 residues. V lost 4 bases and J lost 1; bases outside the gene matches: 6. The CDR3 reads CASSRTGLAGSYEQYF. Written as DNA, the CDR3 is TGCGCCAGCAGCCGGACGGGACTAGCGGGTTCCTACGAGCAGTACTTC.

This clone was observed a few times. J is TRBJ2-5 and V is TRBV9, with D tentatively TRBD2 (5 bases). The CDR3 totals 13 residues. Trimming stripped 4 bases from V and 7 bases from J, with 14 bases between. Germline V gene sequence: CDR1 SGDLS, CDR2 YYNGEE. For the CDR3, the DNA is TGTGCCAGCAGCAAACACATTGAGGGGACCCAGTACTTC. It yields the protein CASSKHIEGTQYF.

This clone was counted a few times. The chain is built from TRBV6-5 and TRBJ2-2, with 8 positions matching TRBD1. From germline, CDR1 is MNHEY and CDR2 SVGAGI. With V trimmed by 1 base and J by 4 bases, 2 bases remained unmatched. The CDR3 is 15 amino acids. As DNA, the CDR3 is TGTGCCAGCAGTTACTTTGGGACAGGCACCGGGGAGCTGTTTTTT. This translates into CASSYFGTGTGELFF.

This chain connects TRBV5-4 to TRBJ1-1; TRBD1 matches 9 bases. This CDR3 has 15 amino acids. Germline V CDR1 and CDR2: SGHNT, YYREEE (reference sequence). The V segment lost 4 bases and the J segment 4 bases; nucleotides outside the gene matches: 8. CDR3 DNA sequence: TGTGCCAGCAGCCGATGGGACAGGGTTCGCACTGAAGCTTTCTTT. Translation gives CASSRWDRVRTEAFF. The full variable domain, in which reference TRBV5-4 and TRBJ1-1 provide the parts outside the CDR3, is ETGVTQSPTHLIKTRGQQVTLRCSSQSGHNTVSWYQQALGQGPQFIFQYYREEENGRGNFPPRFSGLQFPNYSSELNVNALELDDSALYLCASSRWDRVRTEAFFGQGTRLTVV.

The chain combines TRBV9 with TRBJ2-1; D possibly corresponds to TRBD1 (5 bases). This CDR3 has 15 residues. V lost 3 bases and J 1 base, leaving 11 bases between the germline ends. CDR1 and CDR2 from the germline V gene are SGDLS and YYNGEE. The CDR3 region has the DNA TGTGCCAGCAGCGCCGCAGGGTTGTCCTACAATGAGCAGTTCTTC. Translating it yields CASSAAGLSYNEQFF.

The genes are TRBV7-9 and TRBJ2-7, with 9 bases aligning to TRBD1. V trimming: 5 bases; J trimming: 2 bases; junction bases outside the gene matches: 10. The germline V gene encodes CDR1 SEHNR and CDR2 FQNEAQ (reference sequence). The length of the CDR3 is 16 residues. The CDR3 coding sequence is TGTGCCAGCAGCGGACTAACCGGGACAGGGACCTACGAGCAGTACTTC. It is translated as CASSGLTGTGTYEQYF.

The chain is built from TRBV28 and TRBJ2-6, with 10 positions matching TRBD1. The CDR3 has 19 amino acids. Germline lookup yields CDR1 MDHEN and CDR2 SYDVKM. The V and J ends lost 3 bases and 2 bases, in that order; junction bases with no gene match: 10. CDR3: CASSLGWRQGAPGANVLTF. The CDR3 DNA reads as TGTGCCAGCAGTTTGGGCTGGAGACAGGGGGCCCCTGGGGCCAACGTCCTGACTTTC.

The V gene is TRBV5-1, the J gene TRBJ1-1, with 8 bases aligning to TRBD1. CDR1 and CDR2 (germline): SGHRS, YFSETQ. CDR3 length equals 18 residues. V shed 0 bases and J 1 base; nucleotides not matched to a gene: 11. The CDR3 nucleotides are TGCGCCAGCAGCTTGGCCGAAGGACAGGGTAAGTCGAACACTGAAGCTTTCTTT. Encoded protein: CASSLAEGQGKSNTEAFF.

This clone appeared once. V gene TRBV4-2 combines with J gene TRBJ2-3, with TRBD2 identical over 7 bases. This CDR3 spans 16 amino acids. V lost 0 bases to trimming and J lost 7 bases; unmatched junction nucleotides: 10. Per the germline V gene, CDR1 is LGHNA and CDR2 is YNFKEQ. The CDR3 DNA reads as TGTGCCAGCAGCCAAGAGGGGGGGGGACCACTACATACGCAGTATTTT. It encodes CASSQEGGGPLHTQYF.

The gene calls are TRBV28 and TRBJ2-7; 7 bases align to TRBD2. CDR1 and CDR2 (germline): MDHEN, SYDVKM. The CDR3 covers 11 residues. The junction had 1 base not matched to a gene; V was cut back by 5 bases and J by 6 bases. The CDR3 loop is CASSGRGEQYF. CDR3 nucleotide sequence: TGTGCCAGCAGTGGGAGGGGCGAGCAGTACTTC.

A few counts support this clone. The gene calls are TRBV6-1 and TRBJ1-3; no reliable D call. V was cut by 6 bases and J by 4 bases, with 7 bases left in between. The germline CDR1 and CDR2 sequences are MNHNS and SASEGT. CDR3 length equals 12 residues. The CDR3 sequence is CASSLQGNTIYF. CDR3 coding DNA: TGTGCCAGCAGCCTACAGGGAAACACCATATATTTT.

This clone was observed a few times. The CDR3 sequence: CASSNSVYGYTF. The DNA of the CDR3 is TGTGCCAGCAGCAACAGTGTTTATGGCTACACCTTC. This rearrangement joins TRBV6-5 to TRBJ1-2; no clear D gene. Germline loops: CDR1 MNHEY, CDR2 SVGAGI. The CDR3 totals 12 residues. V shed 6 bases and J shed 5 bases, with 10 bases lying between them.

This rearrangement joins TRBV7-2 to TRBJ1-5; 7 bases map to TRBD1. The CDR3 spans 14 residues. After removal of 5 bases from V and 2 bases from J, the junction contained 3 bases not matched to a gene. In germline, CDR1 is SGHTA, CDR2 FQGNSA. CDR3: CASSPDRGNQPQHF. DNA of the CDR3: TGTGCCAGCAGCCCCGACAGGGGCAATCAGCCCCAGCATTTT.

On this clone itself: The same CDR3 also results from other DNA sequences found in this sample. The chain couples TRBV10-1 to TRBJ1-1; TRBD1 aligns across 10 bases. The CDR3 spans 13 residues. Per the germline V gene, CDR1 is WNHNN and CDR2 is SYGVQD (reference sequence). The junction had 1 base not matched to a gene; V was cut back by 5 bases and J by 4 bases. The DNA for the CDR3 is TGCGCCAGCAGTAGGACAGGGGGCACTGAAGCTTTCTTT. It yields the protein CASSRTGGTEAFF.

This clone has a single count. The chain combines TRBV2 with TRBJ1-5, with 7 bases fitting TRBD1. V gave up 7 bases and J gave up 3 bases; unmatched junction bases: 9. This CDR3 contains 15 residues. Germline V gene sequence: CDR1 SNHLY, CDR2 FYNNEI. The DNA of the CDR3 is TGTGCCAGCACCGTAGGACAGGCAAACAATCAGCCCCAGCATTTT. Its translation is CASTVGQANNQPQHF.

The rearrangement links TRBV5-1 to TRBJ1-1, with 8 bases fitting TRBD1. Germline loops: CDR1 SGHRS, CDR2 YFSETQ. The CDR3 runs 17 residues. The J segment lost 1 base and the V segment lost 0 bases, leaving 8 bases of the junction unmatched. In nucleotides, the CDR3 is TGCGCCAGCAGCTTGGCCAGGGGGCTATTGGGGAACACTGAAGCTTTCTTT. Protein product: CASSLARGLLGNTEAFF.

As concerns this clone: It is likely a read error, because the conserved phenylalanine at the end of the CDR3 is missing. The gene calls are TRBV6-4 and TRBJ1-1; TRBD1 agrees at 8 bases. This CDR3 has 13 amino acids. Germline V gene sequence: CDR1 MRHNA, CDR2 SNTAGT. Trimming at V came to 5 bases and at J to 3 bases, leaving 2 bases not matched to a gene. CDR3 nucleotide sequence: TGTGCCAGCAGTTCGACAGGGGACACTGAAGCTTTCTTG. Protein: CASSSTGDTEAFL.

The chain's CDR3 is CASRPGPSYEQYF. In DNA form, the CDR3 reads TGTGCCAGCAGACCAGGGCCCTCCTACGAGCAGTACTTC. The rearrangement joins TRBV6-5 to TRBJ2-7; maybe TRBD1 (5 bases). CDR1 and CDR2 from the germline V gene are MNHEY and SVGAGI. The CDR3 sequence is 13 residues long. The germline V and J ends were trimmed by 6 bases and 0 bases, with 9 bases remaining between them.

Regarding this clone: At the DNA level, this CDR3 is encoded by other sequences in the same sample as well. The genes are TRBV14 and TRBJ1-1, with a possible D match to TRBD1 (5 bases). V dropped 2 bases and J dropped 5 bases, with 9 bases sitting between them. Germline CDR1 is SGHDN and CDR2 is FVKESK. This CDR3 has 13 residues. The CDR3 region is CASSQSRGTEAFF. The CDR3 nucleotides read TGTGCCAGCAGCCAAAGCCGGGGGACTGAAGCTTTCTTT.

The J gene is TRBJ1-1, the V gene TRBV9, with 7 bases aligning to TRBD1. V lost 2 bases, J lost 3 bases, and 10 bases stayed unmatched. The germline CDR1 and CDR2 sequences are SGDLS and YYNGEE. This CDR3 region has 16 residues. The CDR3 DNA is TGTGCCAGCAGCGTGGGGACAGACCCTTTTTACACTGAAGCTTTCTTT. It codes for CASSVGTDPFYTEAFF.

The V call is TRBV9, the J call TRBJ1-3; D not resolved. The CDR3 totals 15 residues. The V gene lost 0 bases and the J gene lost 2 bases, with 9 bases spanning the gap. Germline CDR1 and CDR2: SGDLS and YYNGEE. The chain's CDR3 is CASSVGAGTGNTIYF. DNA for the CDR3: TGTGCCAGCAGCGTAGGTGCAGGAACTGGAAACACCATATATTTT.

The chain uses TRBV5-4 and TRBJ2-5; 10 bases line up with TRBD2. Judging by the DNA end, TRBJ2-7 fits better; the J call may be wrong. The CDR3 runs 14 residues. The V gene's germline CDR1 is SGHNT and CDR2 YYREEE (reference sequence). The CDR3 protein is CASSPGTSAYEQYF. The CDR3, as DNA: TGTGCCAGCAGCCCGGGGACTAGCGCCTACGAGCAGTACTTC.

CDR3 residues: CASSPQMDRRNEKLFF. The CDR3 nucleotides are TGCGCCAGCAGCCCCCAGATGGACAGGAGGAATGAAAAACTGTTTTTT. The chain employs TRBV4-1 and TRBJ1-4; the match to TRBD1 covers 7 bases. The CDR3 contains 16 residues. The V gene end was trimmed by 4 bases and the J gene end by 5 bases; junction bases not matched to a gene: 10. The germline V gene has CDR1 MGHRA and CDR2 YSYEKL.